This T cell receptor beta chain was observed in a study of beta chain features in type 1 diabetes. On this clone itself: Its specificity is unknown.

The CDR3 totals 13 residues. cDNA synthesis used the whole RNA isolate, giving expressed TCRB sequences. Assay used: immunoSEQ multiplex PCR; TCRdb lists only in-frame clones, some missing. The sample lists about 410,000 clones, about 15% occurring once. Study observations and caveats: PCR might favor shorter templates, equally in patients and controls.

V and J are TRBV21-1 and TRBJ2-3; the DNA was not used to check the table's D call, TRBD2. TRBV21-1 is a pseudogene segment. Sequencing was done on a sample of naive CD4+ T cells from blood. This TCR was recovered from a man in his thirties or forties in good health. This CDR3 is CASLRGAPDTQYF. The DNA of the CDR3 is TGTGCCAGCCTCCGGGGGGCGCCTGATACGCAGTATTTT.